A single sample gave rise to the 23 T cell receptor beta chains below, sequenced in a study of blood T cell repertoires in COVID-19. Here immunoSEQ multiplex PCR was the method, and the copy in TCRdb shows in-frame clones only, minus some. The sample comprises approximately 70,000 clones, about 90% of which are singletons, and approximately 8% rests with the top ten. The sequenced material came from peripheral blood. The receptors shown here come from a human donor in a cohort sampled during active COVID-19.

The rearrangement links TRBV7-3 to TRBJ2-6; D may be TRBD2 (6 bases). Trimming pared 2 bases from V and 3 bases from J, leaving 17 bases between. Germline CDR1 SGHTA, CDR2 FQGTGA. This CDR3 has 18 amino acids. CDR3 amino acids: CASSLRSAGFGGANVLTF. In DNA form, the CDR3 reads TGTGCCAGCAGCTTACGCTCGGCGGGGTTCGGTGGGGCCAACGTCCTGACTTTC. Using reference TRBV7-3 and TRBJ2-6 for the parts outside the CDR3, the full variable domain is GAGVSQTPSNKVTEKGKYVELRCDPISGHTALYWYRQSLGQGPEFLIYFQGTGAADDSGLPNDRFFAVRPEGSVSTLKIQRTERGDSAVYLCASSLRSAGFGGANVLTFGAGSRLTVL.

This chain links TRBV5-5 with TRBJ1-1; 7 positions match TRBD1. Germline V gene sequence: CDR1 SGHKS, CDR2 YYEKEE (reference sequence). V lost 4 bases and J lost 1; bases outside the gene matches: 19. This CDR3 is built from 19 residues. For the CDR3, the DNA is TGTGCCAGCAGCCCCTGGGACAGCGTACTCGGCCCGCAGAACACTGAAGCTTTCTTT. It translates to CASSPWDSVLGPQNTEAFF.

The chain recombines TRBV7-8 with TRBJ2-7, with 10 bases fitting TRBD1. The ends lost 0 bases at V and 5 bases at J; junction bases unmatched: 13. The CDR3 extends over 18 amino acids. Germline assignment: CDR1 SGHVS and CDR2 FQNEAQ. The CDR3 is CASSLAETWDRGYHEQYF. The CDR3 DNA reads TGTGCCAGCAGCTTAGCGGAAACATGGGACAGGGGCTACCACGAGCAGTACTTC.

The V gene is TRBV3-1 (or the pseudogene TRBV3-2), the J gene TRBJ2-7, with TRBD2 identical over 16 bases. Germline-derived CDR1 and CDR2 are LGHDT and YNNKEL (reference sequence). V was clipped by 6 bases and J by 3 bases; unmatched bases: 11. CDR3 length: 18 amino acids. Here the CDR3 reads CASRTGTSGGAFYYEQYF. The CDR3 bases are TGTGCCAGCAGAACCGGGACTAGCGGGGGGGCCTTCTACTACGAGCAGTACTTC.

The CDR3 loop is CASSAPTSEQYF. CDR3 nucleotides: TGTGCCAGCAGCGCCCCGACTAGCGAGCAGTACTTC. The chain joins TRBV7-9 to TRBJ2-7; D is possibly TRBD2 (6 bases). The CDR3 totals 12 residues. V was cut by 5 bases and J by 6 bases, with 11 bases left in between. Looked up from germline, CDR1 is SEHNR and CDR2 is FQNEAQ (reference sequence).

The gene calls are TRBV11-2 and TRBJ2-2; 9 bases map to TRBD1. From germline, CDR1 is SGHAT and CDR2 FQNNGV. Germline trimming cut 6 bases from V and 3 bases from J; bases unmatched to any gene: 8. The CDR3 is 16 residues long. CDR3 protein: CASRRGQGRDTGELFF. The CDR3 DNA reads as TGTGCCAGCAGACGCGGACAGGGGAGGGACACCGGGGAGCTGTTTTTT.

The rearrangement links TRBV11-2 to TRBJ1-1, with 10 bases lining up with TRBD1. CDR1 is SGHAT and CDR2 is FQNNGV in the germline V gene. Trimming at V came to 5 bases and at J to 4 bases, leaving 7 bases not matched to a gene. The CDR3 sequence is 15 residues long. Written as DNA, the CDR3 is TGTGCCAGCAGCACGACAGGGGGCTCGGGCACTGAAGCTTTCTTT. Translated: CASSTTGGSGTEAFF.

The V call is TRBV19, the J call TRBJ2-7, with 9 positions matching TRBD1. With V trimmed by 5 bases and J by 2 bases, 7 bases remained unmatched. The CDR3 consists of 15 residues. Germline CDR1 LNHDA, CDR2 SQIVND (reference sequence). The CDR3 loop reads CASSAGQGLAYEQYF. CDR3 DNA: TGTGCCAGTAGTGCCGGACAGGGGTTGGCCTACGAGCAGTACTTC.

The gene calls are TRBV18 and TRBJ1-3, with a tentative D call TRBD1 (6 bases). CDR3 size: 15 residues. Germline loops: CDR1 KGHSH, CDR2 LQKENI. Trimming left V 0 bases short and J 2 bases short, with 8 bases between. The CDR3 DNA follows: TGTGCCAGCTCACCACCGGGACACCCTGGAAACACCATATATTTT. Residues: CASSPPGHPGNTIYF.

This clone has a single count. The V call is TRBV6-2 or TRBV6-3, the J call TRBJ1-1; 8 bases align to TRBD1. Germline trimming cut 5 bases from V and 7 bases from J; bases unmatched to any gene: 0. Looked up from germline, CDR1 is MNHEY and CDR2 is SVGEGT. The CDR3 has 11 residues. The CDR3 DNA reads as TGTGCCAGCAGTGGGACAGGTGAAGCTTTCTTT. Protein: CASSGTGEAFF.

CDR3: CASSDQTENYGYTF. The DNA of the CDR3 is TGTGCCAGCAGCGATCAGACAGAGAACTATGGCTACACCTTC. This chain uses TRBV4-2 with TRBJ1-2, with D possibly being TRBD1 (5 bases). The CDR3 is 14 residues long. Germline V gene sequence: CDR1 LGHNA, CDR2 YNFKEQ. The V gene lost 5 bases and the J gene lost 2 bases, with 12 bases spanning the gap.

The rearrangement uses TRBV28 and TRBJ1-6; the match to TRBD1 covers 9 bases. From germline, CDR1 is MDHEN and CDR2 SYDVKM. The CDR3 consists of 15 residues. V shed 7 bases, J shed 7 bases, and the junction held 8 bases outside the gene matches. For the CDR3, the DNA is TGTGCCAGCACCCTAACCGGGACAGGGAATTCACCCCTCCACTTT. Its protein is CASTLTGTGNSPLHF.

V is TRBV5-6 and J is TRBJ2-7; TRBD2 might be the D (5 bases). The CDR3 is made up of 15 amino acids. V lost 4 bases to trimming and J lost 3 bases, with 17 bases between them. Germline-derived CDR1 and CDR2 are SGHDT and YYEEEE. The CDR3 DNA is TGTGCCAGCAGCCAGGAGTCGCGAGGGAGCTACGAGCAGTACTTC. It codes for CASSQESRGSYEQYF. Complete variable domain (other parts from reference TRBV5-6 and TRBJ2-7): DAGVTQSPTHLIKTRGQQVTLRCSPKSGHDTVSWYQQALGQGPQFIFQYYEEEERQRGNFPDRFSGHQFPNYSSELNVNALLLGDSALYLCASSQESRGSYEQYFGPGTRLTVT.

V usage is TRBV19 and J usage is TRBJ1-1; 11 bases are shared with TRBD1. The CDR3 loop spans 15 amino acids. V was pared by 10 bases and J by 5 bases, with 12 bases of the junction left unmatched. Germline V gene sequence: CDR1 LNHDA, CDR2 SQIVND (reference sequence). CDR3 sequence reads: CATTMQDRGRTEAFF. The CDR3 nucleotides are TGTGCCACCACCATGCAGGACAGGGGGCGAACTGAAGCTTTCTTT.

The CDR3 coding sequence is TGTGCCAGCAGTTTATACTTTCGCTCCTACGAGCAGTACTTC. It yields the protein CASSLYFRSYEQYF. The rearrangement uses TRBV27 and TRBJ2-7; D gene unclear. CDR3 length equals 14 residues. Germline V CDR1 and CDR2: MNHEY, SMNVEV (reference sequence). The V end was cut by 1 base, the J end by 0 bases, with 7 bases between.

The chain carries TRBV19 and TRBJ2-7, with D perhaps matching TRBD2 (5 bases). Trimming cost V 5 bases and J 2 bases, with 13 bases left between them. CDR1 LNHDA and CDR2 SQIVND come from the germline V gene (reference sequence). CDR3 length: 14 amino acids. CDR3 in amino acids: CASSSGPTTYEQYF. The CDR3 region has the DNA TGTGCCAGTAGTTCCGGGCCGACTACCTACGAGCAGTACTTC.

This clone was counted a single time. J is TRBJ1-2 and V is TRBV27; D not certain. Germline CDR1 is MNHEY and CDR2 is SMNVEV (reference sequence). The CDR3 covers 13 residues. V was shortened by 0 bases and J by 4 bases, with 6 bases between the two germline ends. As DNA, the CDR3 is TGTGCCAGCAGTTTATCAGAGTTCTATGGCTACACCTTC. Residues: CASSLSEFYGYTF.

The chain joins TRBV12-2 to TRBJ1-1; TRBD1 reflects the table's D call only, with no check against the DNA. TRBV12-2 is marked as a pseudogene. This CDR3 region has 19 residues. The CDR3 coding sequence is TGTGCAAGTCGCTCCAGGGACAGGGTAGAGTCCCCTATGAACACTGAAGCTTTCTTT. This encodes CASRSRDRVESPMNTEAFF.

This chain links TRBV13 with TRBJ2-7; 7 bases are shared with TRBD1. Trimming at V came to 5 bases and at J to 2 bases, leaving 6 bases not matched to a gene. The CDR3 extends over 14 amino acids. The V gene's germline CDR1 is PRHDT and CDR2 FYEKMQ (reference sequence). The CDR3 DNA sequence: TGTGCCAGCAGCCCCTACAGGGGAGCCTACGAGCAGTACTTC. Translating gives CASSPYRGAYEQYF.

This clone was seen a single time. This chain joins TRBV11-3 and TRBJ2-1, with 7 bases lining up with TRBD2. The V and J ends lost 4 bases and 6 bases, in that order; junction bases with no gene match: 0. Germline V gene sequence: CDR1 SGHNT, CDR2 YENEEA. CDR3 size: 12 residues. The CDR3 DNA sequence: TGTGCCAGCAGCTCTAGCGGCAATGAGCAGTTCTTC. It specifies CASSSSGNEQFF.

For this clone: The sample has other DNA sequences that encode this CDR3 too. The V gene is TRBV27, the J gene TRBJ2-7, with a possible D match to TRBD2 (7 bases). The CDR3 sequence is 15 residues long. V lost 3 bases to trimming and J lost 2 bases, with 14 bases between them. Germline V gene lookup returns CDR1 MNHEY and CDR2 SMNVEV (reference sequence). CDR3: CASSFSGEGTYEQYF. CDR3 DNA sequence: TGTGCCAGCAGTTTCTCAGGGGAGGGAACCTACGAGCAGTACTTC.

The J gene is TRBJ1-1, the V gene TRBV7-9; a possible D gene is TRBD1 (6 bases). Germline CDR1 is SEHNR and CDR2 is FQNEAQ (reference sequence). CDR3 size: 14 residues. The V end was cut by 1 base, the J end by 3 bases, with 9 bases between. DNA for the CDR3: TGTGCCAGCAGCTTAGTCCCAGGGGACACTGAAGCTTTCTTT. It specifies CASSLVPGDTEAFF.

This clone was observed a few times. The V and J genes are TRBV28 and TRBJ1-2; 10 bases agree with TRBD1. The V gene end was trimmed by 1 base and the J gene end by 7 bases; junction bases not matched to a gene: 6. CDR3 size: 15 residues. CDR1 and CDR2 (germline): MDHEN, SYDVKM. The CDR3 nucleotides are TGTGCCAGCAGTTTATCCACCGGGGACAGGGGTGGCTACACCTTC. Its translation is CASSLSTGDRGGYTF.